This T cell receptor (beta chain) was documented in a study of T cell clones after liver transplantation. Study results and limitations: Graft donor-reactive T cells may have migrated into the graft rather than being deleted.

Sorting of unstimulated PBMCs yielded separate CD3+CD4+ and CD3+CD8+ fractions. The germline gives CDR1 LNHDA, CDR2 SQIVND (reference sequence). V was trimmed by 2 bases and J by 0 bases, leaving 11 bases between them. CDR3 length: 16 residues. Points on this clone: The antigen is unknown.

Repertoires were generated with immunoSEQ multiplex PCR, while TCRdb's copy carries only in-frame clones and drops some. The sample lists roughly 120,000 clones, roughly nine tenths seen once, with 0.75% to 0.85% in the top ten. This sequence originates from a human patient who received a liver transplant. Certain T cells may be donor cells from the graft. This specimen was CD4+ T cells from blood, taken 12 months after liver transplant. The chain joins TRBV19 to TRBJ2-1, with a weak D call TRBD2 (5 bases). The CDR3 loop is CASSITRAGSYNEQFF. CDR3 in DNA: TGTGCCAGTAGTATAACGCGGGCGGGCTCCTACAATGAGCAGTTCTTC. Full variable domain (rest looked up from reference TRBV19 and TRBJ2-1): DGGITQSPKYLFRKEGQNVTLSCEQNLNHDAMYWYRQDPGQGLRLIYYSQIVNDFQKGDIAEGYSVSREKKESFPLTVTSAQKNPTAFYLCASSITRAGSYNEQFFGPGTRLTVL.